The 21 T cell receptor beta chains listed next were all sequenced from one sample in a study of response to subunit inactivated influenza vaccine. One entry per CDR3 protein, called by TCRdb with MiXCR from the RT-PCR reads. The repertoire holds just under 550,000 distinct CDR3 sequences, with roughly a quarter as singletons. This sample was shared with a second study, whose subject was T cells expressing NK-cell markers. Per that paper: In generating TCR beta cDNA, 5'RACE template switching with UMIs was used.

This specimen consisted of CD4+ T cells sorted from PBMCs, obtained 11 to 12 days after vaccination. These receptors all stem from a man aged 45 to 65 who received an inactivated influenza vaccine.

The table lists this clonotype with a few counts. This chain links TRBV12-3 or TRBV12-4 with TRBJ2-7, with 8 bases aligning to TRBD1. Trimming took 4 bases from V and 6 from J; bases not matched to a gene: 11. This CDR3 comprises 15 residues. The CDR3 here is CASSSHGQGSSEQYF. For the CDR3, the DNA is TGTGCCAGCAGTTCCCACGGACAGGGTTCGTCCGAGCAGTACTTC.

This chain uses TRBV10-3 with TRBJ2-5, with D perhaps matching TRBD1 (7 bases). V lost 8 bases and J lost 5, with 21 bases in between. The CDR3 runs 15 residues. Germline CDR1 ENHRY, CDR2 SYGVKD. The CDR3 bases are TGTGCCATCGGAGGGGGCGTCAGGTCGGGTGAGACCCAGTACTTC. This encodes CAIGGGVRSGETQYF.

V usage is TRBV6-5 and J usage is TRBJ1-2; D not certain. Deletions cut 0 bases from V and 8 bases from J, with 13 bases between. CDR1 and CDR2 from the germline V gene are MNHEY and SVGAGI. The CDR3 is made up of 14 amino acids. The CDR3 here is CASSYSSGLGGYTF. Written as DNA, the CDR3 is TGTGCCAGCAGTTACTCAAGCGGCCTAGGGGGCTACACCTTC.

This clonotype showed up just a few times. This chain joins TRBV5-6 and TRBJ2-1, with 11 nucleotides matching TRBD1. J was trimmed by 9 bases and V by 4 bases; bases with no gene match: 12. The CDR3 loop spans 16 amino acids. Germline-derived CDR1 and CDR2 are SGHDT and YYEEEE. The CDR3 DNA reads TGTGCCAGCAGCACCATTCGGACAGGGGGCTTCGGTGAGCAGTTCTTC. Amino acid sequence: CASSTIRTGGFGEQFF.

This clonotype was seen more than once but under ten times. A read error may account for a junction end that differs from germline. The chain employs TRBV3-1 and TRBJ2-1; possibly TRBD1 or TRBD2 for D (5 bases each). Germline V gene sequence: CDR1 LGHDT, CDR2 YNNKEL (reference sequence). This CDR3 is 12 amino acids long. CDR3 DNA sequence: TGTGCCAGCAGCCAAGCGGGACGGGACCTCGTCTTC. Translated, it gives CASSQAGRDLVF.

The CDR3 DNA reads as TGTGCCACCAGCAACATGCTGGGGACCCAAGAGACCCAGTACTTC. Encoded protein: CATSNMLGTQETQYF. The gene calls are TRBV15 and TRBJ2-5; either TRBD1 or TRBD2 may supply D (5 bases each). CDR1 LNHNV and CDR2 YYDKDF come from the germline V gene (reference sequence). There are 15 residues in the CDR3. V was trimmed by 4 bases and J by 1 base, leaving 13 bases between them.

This clonotype showed up many times. The rearrangement links TRBV12-3 or TRBV12-4 to TRBJ2-3; TRBD2 might be the D (5 bases). The CDR3 is made up of 15 amino acids. V lost 6 bases and J 5 bases, leaving 18 bases between the germline ends. This CDR3 is CASRTTGSHQDTQYF. The DNA of the CDR3 is TGTGCCAGCAGAACGACGGGATCCCACCAAGATACGCAGTATTTT.

V and J are TRBV5-6 and TRBJ2-3, with TRBD1 matching 9 bases. J was trimmed by 3 bases and V by 7 bases; bases with no gene match: 6. Germline CDR1 and CDR2: SGHDT and YYEEEE. The CDR3 spans 14 residues. The CDR3 nucleotides read TGTGCCAGCGGAAACAGGGGGCGGACAGATACGCAGTATTTT. Translation: CASGNRGRTDTQYF.

This clonotype was seen a handful of times. The chain employs TRBV29-1 and TRBJ2-3, with TRBD2 identical over 11 bases. This CDR3 has 17 residues. Looked up from germline, CDR1 is SQVTM and CDR2 is ANQGSEA. V was clipped by 4 bases and J by 3 bases; unmatched bases: 12. The CDR3 DNA reads TGCAGCGTTGGACTAGCGGGACGTCGTGGATATACAGATACGCAGTATTTT. It is translated as CSVGLAGRRGYTDTQYF.

The CDR3: CASVKARGYTEAFF. CDR3 coding DNA: TGTGCCAGCGTTAAAGCAAGGGGGTACACTGAAGCTTTCTTT. The genes are TRBV6-2 or TRBV6-3 and TRBJ1-1, with a weak D call TRBD1 (6 bases). Trimming cost V 8 bases and J 3 bases, with 16 bases left between them. The CDR3 has 14 amino acids. Germline CDR1 is MNHEY and CDR2 is SVGEGT.

The J gene is TRBJ2-2, the V gene TRBV10-1, with 8 bases matching TRBD1. Germline V gene data show CDR1 as WNHNN and CDR2 as SYGVQD (reference sequence). V was pared by 6 bases and J by 2 bases, with 11 bases of the junction left unmatched. The length of the CDR3 is 17 residues. The DNA for the CDR3 is TGCGCCAGCAGCAGACGGGACAGGCGATTAAACACCGGGGAGCTGTTTTTT. Translation gives CASSRRDRRLNTGELFF.

This clonotype has a handful of counts. V gene TRBV6-5 combines with J gene TRBJ2-1; D not certain. With 2 bases removed from V and 9 bases from J, the gap between germline ends came to 8 bases. CDR3 size: 12 residues. Germline assignment: CDR1 MNHEY and CDR2 SVGAGI. The CDR3 DNA follows: TGTGCCAGCAGTTACACGCTAGGTGAGCAGTTCTTC. Its protein is CASSYTLGEQFF.

This clonotype was seen a handful of times. The chain is built from TRBV11-2 and TRBJ2-7; the D gene is possibly TRBD2 (5 bases). V lost 4 bases to trimming and J lost 4 bases, with 20 bases between them. Germline V gives CDR1 SGHAT, CDR2 FQNNGV. The CDR3 is 16 amino acids. The CDR3 coding sequence is TGTGCCAGCAGCTCAATTCGGGGTAAAGGATATTACGAGCAGTACTTC. Translation: CASSSIRGKGYYEQYF.

This clonotype has more than one count but fewer than ten. The V call is TRBV9, the J call TRBJ2-7; 11 bases line up with TRBD2. V gave up 0 bases and J gave up 6 bases; unmatched junction bases: 5. Germline-derived CDR1 and CDR2 are SGDLS and YYNGEE. The CDR3 covers 15 residues. The CDR3 loop reads CASSVVGLAGTEQYF. CDR3 DNA: TGTGCCAGCAGCGTAGTAGGACTAGCGGGTACCGAGCAGTACTTC. Using reference TRBV9 and TRBJ2-7 for the parts outside the CDR3, the full variable domain is DSGVTQTPKHLITATGQRVTLRCSPRSGDLSVYWYQQSLDQGLQFLIQYYNGEERAKGNILERFSAQQFPDLHSELNLSSLELGDSALYFCASSVVGLAGTEQYFGPGTRLTVT.

Only a few counts were recorded for this clonotype. This chain links TRBV11-2 with TRBJ2-3; 11 bases line up with TRBD2. The V gene's germline CDR1 is SGHAT and CDR2 FQNNGV. This CDR3 has 19 amino acids. V lost 1 base, J lost 1 base, and 10 bases stayed unmatched. CDR3 bases: TGTGCCAGCAGCTTAGTGAAGCTAGCGGGGGGCCATCGCACAGATACGCAGTATTTT. Its translation: CASSLVKLAGGHRTDTQYF.

This clonotype turned up a few times. The chain carries TRBV7-9 and TRBJ2-5, with D hard to call. The CDR3 loop spans 13 amino acids. V was shortened by 5 bases and J by 5 bases, with 12 bases between the two germline ends. Germline CDR1 is SEHNR and CDR2 is FQNEAQ (reference sequence). Written as DNA, the CDR3 is TGTGCCAGCAGCCCACGCACGTTGGAGACCCAGTACTTC. As protein: CASSPRTLETQYF.

The chain has TRBV15 and TRBJ2-7; TRBD1 might be the D (5 bases). Germline V gene lookup returns CDR1 LNHNV and CDR2 YYDKDF (reference sequence). This CDR3 has 14 residues. With 2 bases removed from V and 4 bases from J, the gap between germline ends came to 12 bases. In DNA form, the CDR3 reads TGTGCCACCAGCAGAAGTCTGGGGCCGTACGAGCAGTACTTC. Translated, it gives CATSRSLGPYEQYF.

This clonotype occurred a few times. V and J are TRBV18 and TRBJ2-7, with 8 bases matching TRBD1. V was pared by 5 bases and J by 6 bases, with 9 bases of the junction left unmatched. From germline, CDR1 is KGHSH and CDR2 LQKENI. The CDR3 totals 14 residues. CDR3 DNA: TGTGCCAGCTCATCGGATACAGGGGGAGGCGAGCAGTACTTC. Translation gives CASSSDTGGGEQYF.

The CDR3 sequence: CSVVIAGGLEQYF. The CDR3 DNA sequence: TGCAGCGTTGTAATAGCGGGAGGGCTCGAGCAGTACTTC. V gene TRBV29-1 combines with J gene TRBJ2-7, with TRBD2 identical over 11 bases. The V gene end was trimmed by 4 bases and the J gene end by 6 bases; junction bases not matched to a gene: 5. Germline values: CDR1 SQVTM, CDR2 ANQGSEA. This CDR3 region has 13 residues.

The V call is TRBV24-1, the J call TRBJ2-5; 16 bases are shared with TRBD2. V shed 1 base, J shed 0 bases, and the junction held 7 bases outside the gene matches. The CDR3 has 20 amino acids. Germline V gene sequence: CDR1 KGHDR, CDR2 SFDVKD. The CDR3 loop is CATSDFVLGLAGGYQETQYF. CDR3 in DNA: TGTGCCACCAGTGATTTCGTTTTGGGACTAGCGGGGGGGTACCAAGAGACCCAGTACTTC.

This clonotype was found a few times. This chain links TRBV6-2 or TRBV6-3 with TRBJ1-5, with D uncertain. This CDR3 spans 12 amino acids. Per the germline V gene, CDR1 is MNHEY and CDR2 is SVGEGT. Trimming took off 2 bases at V and 2 bases at J, with 1 base between the two ends. The CDR3 is CASSYGNQPQHF. The CDR3 nucleotides read TGTGCCAGCAGTTACGGCAATCAGCCCCAGCATTTT.